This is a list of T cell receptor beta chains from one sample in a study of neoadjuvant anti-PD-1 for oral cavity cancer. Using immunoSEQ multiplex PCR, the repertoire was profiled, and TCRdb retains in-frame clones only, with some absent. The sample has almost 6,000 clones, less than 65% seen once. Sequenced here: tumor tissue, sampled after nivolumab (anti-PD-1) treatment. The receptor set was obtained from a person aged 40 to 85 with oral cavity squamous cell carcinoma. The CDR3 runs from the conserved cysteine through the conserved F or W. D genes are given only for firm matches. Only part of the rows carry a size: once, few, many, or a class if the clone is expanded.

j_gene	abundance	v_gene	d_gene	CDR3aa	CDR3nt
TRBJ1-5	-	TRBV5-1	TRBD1	CASRLGGGGSYSNQPQHF	TGCGCCAGCAGGTTGGGAGGAGGGGGCTCGTATAGCAATCAGCCCCAGCATTTT
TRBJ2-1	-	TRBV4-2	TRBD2	CASSQTSGAGNEQFF	TGTGCCAGCAGCCAAACTAGCGGGGCCGGCAATGAGCAGTTCTTC
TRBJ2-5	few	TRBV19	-	CASTGTTNKQETQYF	TGTGCCAGTACAGGGACGACTAACAAACAAGAGACCCAGTACTTC
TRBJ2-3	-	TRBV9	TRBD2	CASTTSGRDTDTQYF	TGTGCCAGCACTACTAGCGGGAGGGACACAGATACGCAGTATTTT
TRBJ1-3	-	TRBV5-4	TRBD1	CASSLVPRTGRTGNTIYF	TGTGCCAGCAGCTTGGTACCGCGGACAGGGAGGACTGGAAACACCATATATTTT
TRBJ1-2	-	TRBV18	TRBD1	CASSPLGTEGYTF	TGTGCCAGCTCACCACTAGGGACAGAGGGCTACACCTTC
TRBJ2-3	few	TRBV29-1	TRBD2	CSDLTSGRPNTQYF	TGCAGCGACCTAACTAGCGGGAGGCCCAATACGCAGTATTTT
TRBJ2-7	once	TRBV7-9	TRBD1	CASRSGRQGSYEQYF	TGTGCCAGCAGGTCGGGGAGACAGGGGTCCTACGAGCAGTACTTC
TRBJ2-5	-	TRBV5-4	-	CASSPRLGGEETQYF	TGTGCCAGCAGCCCCCGCTTGGGGGGAGAGGAGACCCAGTACTTC
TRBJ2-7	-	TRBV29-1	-	CSVFGGYEQYF	TGCAGCGTCTTCGGGGGTTACGAGCAGTACTTC
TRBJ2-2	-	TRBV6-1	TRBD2	CVSGESTGELFF	TGTGTAAGCGGGGAGAGCACCGGGGAGCTGTTTTTT
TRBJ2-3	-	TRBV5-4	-	CASSLVSAGNTDTQYF	TGTGCCAGCAGCTTGGTATCGGCAGGGAACACAGATACGCAGTATTTT
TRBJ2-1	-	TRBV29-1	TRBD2	CSVDRPGTSGGNEQFF	TGCAGCGTTGACCGCCCCGGGACTAGCGGGGGGAATGAGCAGTTCTTC
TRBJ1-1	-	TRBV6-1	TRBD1	CASSSTGGSTEAFF	TGTGCCAGCAGCTCCACAGGGGGGTCCACTGAAGCTTTCTTT
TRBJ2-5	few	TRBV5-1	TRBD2	CASSPGGGETQYF	TGCGCCAGCAGCCCTGGGGGGGGAGAGACCCAGTACTTC
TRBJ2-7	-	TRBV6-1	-	CASSENGAYEQYF	TGTGCCAGCAGTGAAAACGGGGCCTACGAGCAGTACTTC
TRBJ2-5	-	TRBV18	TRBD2	CASSPIAGDQETQYF	TGTGCCAGCTCACCAATAGCGGGGGACCAAGAGACCCAGTACTTC
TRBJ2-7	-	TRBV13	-	CASSYTNTGEQYF	TGTGCCAGCAGCTACACGAATACTGGGGAGCAGTACTTC
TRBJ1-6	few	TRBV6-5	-	CASRGGVNNSPLHF	TGTGCCAGCAGAGGGGGAGTTAATAATTCACCCCTCCACTTT
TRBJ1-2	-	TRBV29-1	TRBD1	CSVDAPGTGVYTF	TGCAGCGTTGACGCTCCAGGGACAGGGGTCTACACCTTC
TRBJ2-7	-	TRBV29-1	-	CSGGRGPSDEQYF	TGCAGCGGGGGGCGGGGACCCTCCGACGAGCAGTACTTC
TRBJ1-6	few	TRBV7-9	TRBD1	CASSLSGTGMFRNSPLHF	TGTGCCAGCAGCTTATCCGGGACAGGGATGTTTAGAAATTCACCCCTCCACTTT
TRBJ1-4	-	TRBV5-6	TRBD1	CASSRQGLNEKLFF	TGTGCCAGCAGCCGACAGGGGCTTAATGAAAAACTGTTTTTT
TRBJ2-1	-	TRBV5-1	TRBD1	CASGDRVPHNEQFF	TGCGCCAGCGGGGACAGGGTCCCCCACAATGAGCAGTTCTTC
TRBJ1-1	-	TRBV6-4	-	CASRETGYSTEAFF	TGTGCCAGCAGAGAAACAGGGTACAGCACTGAAGCTTTCTTT
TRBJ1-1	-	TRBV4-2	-	CASSQVWDIDTEAFF	TGTGCCAGCAGCCAAGTTTGGGATATCGACACTGAAGCTTTCTTT